This T cell receptor beta chain was sequenced during a study of blood T cell repertoires in COVID-19. Overall study: Material from acute and convalescent COVID-19 was sourced from the United States, Italy and Spain. Nucleic acid was either cDNA or gDNA, and it came from T cells, B-cell-depleted T cells, or PBMCs.

CDR3 size: 13 residues. Germline CDR1 reads SEHNR; CDR2 reads FQNEAQ (reference sequence). V was trimmed by 0 bases and J by 3 bases, leaving 6 bases between them. In the original processing: Amplification from reference gene primers served as the basis for estimated nucleated cell counts. Profiled with immunoSEQ multiplex PCR; TCRdb holds only in-frame clones, not every one. V and J calls and clone size follow that table, whereas D and trimming were derived from the DNA. The sample lists approximately 25,000 clones; around 72% were seen once. This receptor was identified in a woman older than 75 with acute or convalescent COVID-19. What was sequenced was peripheral blood. This chain joins TRBV7-9 and TRBJ2-7; D ambiguous. In DNA, the CDR3 is TGTGCCAGCAGCTTAGCCACCAGCTACGAGCAGTACTTC. It encodes CASSLATSYEQYF.